This T cell receptor (beta chain) originates from a study of blood T cell repertoires in COVID-19. CDR3 length: 15 residues. Germline CDR1 reads SGHNT; CDR2 reads YYREEE (reference sequence). Trimming cost V 4 bases and J 4 bases; bases outside gene matches: 7. In the authors' workflow: Estimation of nucleated cell counts relied on the amplification of reference gene primers. Produced via immunoSEQ multiplex PCR; TCRdb's table is partial and in-frame only. V and J calls and clone size follow that table, whereas D and trimming were derived from the DNA. The sample has some 250,000 clones, around 85% seen once; the top ten hold about 3%.

V and J are TRBV5-4 and TRBJ2-2, with 7 bases aligning to TRBD2. What was sequenced was peripheral blood. This TCR was recovered from a woman in her 30s who had recovered from COVID-19. CDR3 DNA sequence: TGTGCCAGCAGCCCTGGACTAGTCCCCACCGGGGAGCTGTTTTTT. Its protein product is CASSPGLVPTGELFF.